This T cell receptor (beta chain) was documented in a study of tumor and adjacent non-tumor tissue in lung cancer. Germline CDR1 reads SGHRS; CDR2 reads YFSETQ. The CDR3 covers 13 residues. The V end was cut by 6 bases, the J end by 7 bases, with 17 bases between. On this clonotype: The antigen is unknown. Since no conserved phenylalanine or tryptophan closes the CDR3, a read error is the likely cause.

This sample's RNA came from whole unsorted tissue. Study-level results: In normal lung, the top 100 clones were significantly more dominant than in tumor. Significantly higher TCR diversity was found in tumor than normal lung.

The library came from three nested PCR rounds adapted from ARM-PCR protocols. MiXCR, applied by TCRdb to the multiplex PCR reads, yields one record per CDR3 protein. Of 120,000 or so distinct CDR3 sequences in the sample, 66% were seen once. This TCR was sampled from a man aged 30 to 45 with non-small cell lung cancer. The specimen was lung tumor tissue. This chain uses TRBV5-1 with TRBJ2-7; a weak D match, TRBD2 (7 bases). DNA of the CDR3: TGCGCCAGCAAATTCGGGGGGCCGGGGGAGCAGTACATC. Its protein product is CASKFGGPGEQYI.